This T cell receptor beta chain was obtained from a study of blood T cell repertoires in COVID-19. On the study more broadly: T cells, B-cell-depleted T cells, or PBMCs provided the cDNA or gDNA that served as material.

Donors were grouped by their self-reported clinical history. The protocol was immunoSEQ multiplex PCR, while the TCRdb copy is restricted to in-frame clones and leaves out a portion. The table has about 220,000 clones, about 86% seen once; the top ten hold approximately 14%. The germline CDR1 and CDR2 sequences are MDHEN and SYDVKM. The CDR3 is 12 amino acids. The V end was cut by 1 base, the J end by 7 bases, with 5 bases between. Sample: PBMCs or T cells enriched from blood (not recorded which). This receptor was identified in a woman between 45 and 65 years old with acute COVID-19. This chain connects TRBV28 to TRBJ1-5, with D unresolved. CDR3 DNA sequence: TGTGCCAGCAGTTTATCACGGCAGCCCCAGCATTTT. Protein: CASSLSRQPQHF.